These 10 T cell receptor beta chains came from one sample sequenced in a study of vaccination effects on CD4 cells after COVID-19. Clones were read by immunoSEQ multiplex PCR, and TCRdb kept only the in-frame ones, dropping some. The repertoire includes 40,000 to 45,000 clones, around three quarters of them detected once, and more than 10% sits in the top ten. Which antigens these TCRs recognize remains unknown. Viral peptide pool expansion of antigen-specific CD4+ T cells preceded sequencing in the ViraFEST assay. Culture lasted 10 days before CD4+ T cell isolation. Nucleocapsid antibodies were negative in the vaccine recipients, who had never had SARS-CoV-2 infection. The specimen was CD4+ T cells from PBMCs cultured with SARS-CoV-2 spike peptides, collected before COVID-19 vaccination. The receptors stem from a human donor who received a COVID-19 vaccine.

The rearrangement joins TRBV3-1 (or the pseudogene TRBV3-2) to TRBJ1-1, with no clear D. The CDR3 length is 13 residues. In germline, CDR1 is LGHDT, CDR2 YNNKEL (reference sequence). V was shortened by 6 bases and J by 1 base, with 9 bases between the two germline ends. The CDR3: CASRTGENTEAFF. In nucleotides, the CDR3 is TGTGCCAGCAGAACCGGGGAGAACACTGAAGCTTTCTTT.

The V gene is TRBV7-2, the J gene TRBJ1-2; a possible D gene is TRBD1 (5 bases). Germline CDR1 SGHTA, CDR2 FQGNSA. V lost 0 bases to trimming and J lost 0 bases, with 5 bases between them. The CDR3 runs to 14 residues. The CDR3 here is CASSLAGANYGYTF. The CDR3 DNA reads TGTGCCAGCAGCTTAGCGGGGGCTAACTATGGCTACACCTTC.

In its sample, this clone was seen once. The chain couples TRBV6-6 to TRBJ2-3; 11 positions agree with TRBD2. Losses at the gene ends were 4 bases for V and 3 bases for J; bases not matched to a gene: 3. The CDR3 totals 15 residues. Germline V gene sequence: CDR1 MNHNY, CDR2 SVGAGI (reference sequence). The CDR3 sequence: CASSLAGGRTDTQYF. In DNA, the CDR3 is TGTGCCAGCAGTTTAGCGGGGGGGCGGACAGATACGCAGTATTTT.

The chain carries TRBV6-2 or TRBV6-3 and TRBJ1-5; the match to TRBD1 covers 9 bases. Germline CDR1 MNHEY, CDR2 SVGEGT. CDR3 length equals 17 residues. The trim removed 5 bases at V and 7 bases at J, leaving 15 bases unmatched. The CDR3 DNA reads as TGTGCCAGCAGTATACACATCGGACAGGGGAGTAAACAGCCCCAGCATTTT. It translates to CASSIHIGQGSKQPQHF.

The rearrangement uses TRBV7-2 and TRBJ2-1, with 8 bases aligning to TRBD1. This CDR3 contains 15 residues. V shed 2 bases, J shed 5 bases, and the junction held 5 bases outside the gene matches. CDR1 and CDR2 from the germline V gene are SGHTA and FQGNSA. CDR3 in amino acids: CASSLQAGGHNEQFF. The CDR3 nucleotides read TGTGCCAGCAGCTTACAGGCAGGGGGCCACAATGAGCAGTTCTTC.

V and J are TRBV5-1 and TRBJ1-2; D gene ambiguous. The V gene's germline CDR1 is SGHRS and CDR2 YFSETQ. CDR3 length equals 15 residues. V shed 0 bases and J shed 4 bases, with 13 bases lying between them. The CDR3 region is CASSLAGGDLYGYTF. CDR3 in DNA: TGCGCCAGCAGCTTGGCGGGCGGGGATCTCTATGGCTACACCTTC. The variable domain in full, completed from reference TRBV5-1 and TRBJ1-2, reads KAGVTQTPRYLIKTRGQQVTLSCSPISGHRSVSWYQQTPGQGLQFLFEYFSETQRNKGNFPGRFSGRQFSNSRSEMNVSTLELGDSALYLCASSLAGGDLYGYTFGSGTRLTVV.

The J gene is TRBJ2-3, the V gene TRBV5-5; D call uncertain. Trimming took off 0 bases at V and 5 bases at J, with 10 bases between the two ends. This CDR3 is built from 14 residues. Germline V gene data show CDR1 as SGHKS and CDR2 as YYEKEE (reference sequence). The CDR3 bases are TGTGCCAGCAGCTTGGAGACGGTTATAGATACGCAGTATTTT. This gives the protein CASSLETVIDTQYF. Filled out from reference TRBV5-5 and TRBJ2-3, the complete variable domain reads DAGVTQSPTHLIKTRGQQVTLRCSPISGHKSVSWYQQVLGQGPQFIFQYYEKEERGRGNFPDRFSARQFPNYSSELNVNALLLGDSALYLCASSLETVIDTQYFGPGTRLTVL.

The genes are TRBV6-5 and TRBJ2-5; D is ambiguous. The CDR3 covers 12 residues. Per germline, CDR1 MNHEY and CDR2 SVGAGI. V lost 6 bases, J lost 5 bases, and 10 bases lay in between. The CDR3 is CASRSSSETQYF. As DNA, the CDR3 is TGTGCCAGCAGGAGTAGCAGCGAGACCCAGTACTTC.

The V and J genes are TRBV6-5 and TRBJ1-3; D uncertain. Looked up from germline, CDR1 is MNHEY and CDR2 is SVGAGI. V shed 0 bases and J shed 1 base, with 10 bases lying between them. This CDR3 has 16 residues. CDR3: CASSYSAESSGNTIYF. The CDR3 DNA is TGTGCCAGCAGTTACTCAGCGGAATCTTCTGGAAACACCATATATTTT.

This clone was detected only once. The chain carries TRBV18 and TRBJ2-7; D call uncertain. Trimming shortened V by 2 bases and J by 3 bases, and 5 bases separated the two germline ends. Looked up from germline, CDR1 is KGHSH and CDR2 is LQKENI. The CDR3 totals 12 residues. CDR3 coding DNA: TGTGCCAGCTCACCAGACAACTACGAGCAGTACGTC. It specifies CASSPDNYEQYV.